The 17 T cell receptor beta chains below were found in one sample sequenced in a study of regulatory T cells in long-lasting Graves disease. CDR3-region Arm-PCR and iRepertoire HTBI primers produced the TCR beta libraries. TCRdb redid the calling of the multiplex PCR reads with MiXCR, one entry per CDR3 protein. The sample has 700,000 or so distinct CDR3 sequences; 25% to 35% are singletons. The time point here: persistent/refractory GD, antithyroid drugs over 5 years with positive TRAb. PBMCs were the source of the RNA used for TCR sequencing. Sequenced here: peripheral blood mononuclear cells (PBMCs), sampled when the disease was refractory, from a patient treated with antithyroid drugs. The source is a female donor with Graves disease.

This clonotype was counted only a few times. V gene TRBV15 combines with J gene TRBJ2-1, with TRBD2 matching over 7 bases. The CDR3 length is 17 residues. The V gene end was trimmed by 2 bases and the J gene end by 6 bases; junction bases not matched to a gene: 13. Germline loops: CDR1 LNHNV, CDR2 YYDKDF (reference sequence). As DNA, the CDR3 is TGTGCCACCAGCAGAACCTTAAGCGGGGCCCCCATCAATGAGCAGTTCTTC. This translates into CATSRTLSGAPINEQFF.

This clonotype was seen a handful of times. The chain is built from TRBV15 and TRBJ1-5; D remains unclear. CDR3 length: 16 residues. Per germline, CDR1 LNHNV and CDR2 YYDKDF (reference sequence). Trimming removed 9 bases at V and 2 bases at J, with 20 bases between. The CDR3 sequence: CATRLTGFDGNQPQHF. The CDR3 DNA sequence: TGTGCCACTCGGCTTACGGGTTTTGATGGCAATCAGCCCCAGCATTTT. Looking up the rest from reference TRBV15 and TRBJ1-5 gives the full variable domain: DAMVIQNPRYQVTQFGKPVTLSCSQTLNHNVMYWYQQKSSQAPKLLFHYYDKDFNNEADTPDNFQSRRPNTSFCFLDIRSPGLGDTAMYLCATRLTGFDGNQPQHFGDGTRLSIL.

This clonotype was seen a few times. The chain joins TRBV12-5 to TRBJ1-1; tentative D call: TRBD1 (6 bases). The germline V and J ends were trimmed by 3 bases and 4 bases, with 9 bases remaining between them. Germline CDR1 reads LGHNT; CDR2 reads FRNRAP. This CDR3 has 13 residues. CDR3 sequence: CASGFLGGTEAFF. CDR3 coding DNA: TGTGCTAGTGGTTTTTTAGGGGGCACTGAAGCTTTCTTT. Supplemented by reference TRBV12-5 and TRBJ1-1, the full variable domain reads DARVTQTPRHKVTEMGQEVTMRCQPILGHNTVFWYRQTMMQGLELLAYFRNRAPLDDSGMPKDRFSAEMPDATLATLKIQPSEPRDSAVYFCASGFLGGTEAFFGQGTRLTVV.

The chain combines TRBV30 with TRBJ1-6; no firm D call. The CDR3 spans 17 residues. CDR1 is GTSNPN and CDR2 is SVGIG in the germline V gene (reference sequence). V was shortened by 0 bases and J by 6 bases, with 18 bases between the two germline ends. The CDR3 DNA follows: TGTGCCTGGAGTGTACTTTCGAAGGGAATGGGTAATTCACCCCTCCACTTT. This encodes CAWSVLSKGMGNSPLHF.

This clonotype has just a few counts. V and J are TRBV29-1 and TRBJ2-7; no reliable D call. V was cut by 5 bases and J by 2 bases, with 16 bases left in between. The CDR3 spans 14 residues. Looked up from germline, CDR1 is SQVTM and CDR2 is ANQGSEA. The DNA of the CDR3 is TGCAGCGTTCTAGAATACCGGACGGCCTACGAGCAGTACTTC. This gives the protein CSVLEYRTAYEQYF.

This clonotype was seen a few times. The chain links TRBV3-1 to TRBJ2-7, with D possibly called TRBD1 or TRBD2 (5 bases each). From germline, CDR1 is LGHDT and CDR2 YNNKEL (reference sequence). Trimming shortened V by 1 base and J by 7 bases, and 17 bases separated the two germline ends. This CDR3 is built from 15 residues. Here the CDR3 DNA reads TGTGCCAGCAGCCAAGTCGCAGGGAGCTTAGAGGAGCAGTACTTC. It encodes CASSQVAGSLEEQYF.

The chain employs TRBV12-3 or TRBV12-4 and TRBJ1-4; D gene ambiguous. This CDR3 region has 14 residues. V was clipped by 5 bases and J by 10 bases, with 17 bases between them. CDR3 DNA sequence: TGTGCCAGCAGTAGAGGACTCTCTAAGGGAAAACTGTTTTTT. Translation: CASSRGLSKGKLFF.

This clonotype was detected a few times. The chain carries TRBV28 and TRBJ2-7, with 14 bases matching TRBD2. Unmatched junction bases numbered 12, after V lost 4 bases and J lost 7 bases. The CDR3 has 17 residues. From germline, CDR1 is MDHEN and CDR2 SYDVKM. In DNA, the CDR3 is TGTGCCAGCAGTTCTCGACTAGCGGGAGGGACCAATTGGGAGCAGTACTTC. Translating gives CASSSRLAGGTNWEQYF.

This chain links TRBV20-1 with TRBJ1-1, with D unresolved. V lost 6 bases and J 6 bases, leaving 14 bases between the germline ends. This CDR3 is 12 amino acids long. From germline, CDR1 is DFQATT and CDR2 SNEGSKA (reference sequence). The CDR3 reads CSATDPPAEAFF. CDR3 sequence (DNA): TGCAGTGCCACCGACCCTCCCGCTGAAGCTTTCTTT.

This rearrangement joins TRBV9 to TRBJ2-2; no clear D gene. V was clipped by 4 bases and J by 3 bases, with 13 bases between them. This CDR3 contains 15 residues. Germline V gives CDR1 SGDLS, CDR2 YYNGEE. For the CDR3, the DNA is TGTGCCAGCAGCCCAAAGGCAATTTACACCGGGGAGCTGTTTTTT. It yields the protein CASSPKAIYTGELFF.

This clonotype was detected only a few times. CDR3 nucleotide sequence: TGTGCCAGCAGCTCCAGCCCTCTGACGAGGGGCTACACCTTC. It codes for CASSSSPLTRGYTF. The V call is TRBV27, the J call TRBJ1-2; D unclear. Germline-derived CDR1 and CDR2 are MNHEY and SMNVEV (reference sequence). The length of the CDR3 is 14 residues. Trimming shortened V by 6 bases and J by 8 bases, and 19 bases separated the two germline ends.

Regarding this clonotype: The germline gene is not matched at one end of the junction; a read error may be the cause. V gene TRBV28 combines with J gene TRBJ2-7; no firm D call. The CDR3 runs to 12 residues. Per the germline V gene, CDR1 is MDHEN and CDR2 is SYDVKM. The CDR3 here is CVSMEHSYEQYF. The DNA of the CDR3 is TGTGTCAGCATGGAGCACTCCTACGAGCAGTACTTC.

V gene TRBV20-1 combines with J gene TRBJ1-2, with 7 bases matching TRBD1. The germline V gene has CDR1 DFQATT and CDR2 SNEGSKA (reference sequence). This CDR3 has 12 residues. Trimming removed 1 base from V and 7 bases from J; junction bases left unmatched: 3. The chain's CDR3 is CSARGQGGGYTF. The CDR3 bases are TGCAGTGCTAGAGGACAGGGCGGTGGCTACACCTTC.

This clonotype was detected many times. The rearrangement joins TRBV12-3 or TRBV12-4 to TRBJ1-5; the D is unclear. The CDR3 spans 13 residues. V lost 1 base and J 5 bases, leaving 6 bases between the germline ends. The chain's CDR3 is CASSLVRDQPQHF. The CDR3 DNA sequence: TGTGCCAGCAGTTTAGTAAGGGATCAGCCCCAGCATTTT.

A few counts support this clonotype. The chain carries TRBV5-4 and TRBJ1-6; TRBD1 matches at 7 bases. Germline trimming cut 6 bases from V and 10 bases from J; bases unmatched to any gene: 13. Germline V lookup: CDR1 SGHNT, CDR2 YYREEE (reference sequence). The CDR3 has 15 amino acids. The CDR3 spells CASNIGRDRQSPLHF. The CDR3 DNA is TGTGCCAGCAATATTGGCCGGGACAGACAATCACCCCTCCACTTT.

This clonotype was counted only a few times. This sequence joins TRBV7-6 and TRBJ2-5; perhaps D is TRBD1 or TRBD2 (5 bases each). Germline V gives CDR1 SGHVS, CDR2 FNYEAQ. The V and J ends lost 5 bases and 5 bases respectively, with 9 bases between them. The CDR3 is made up of 12 amino acids. The CDR3 bases are TGTGCCAGCAGCGCCGGGACGGAGACCCAGTACTTC. This sequence encodes CASSAGTETQYF.

V and J are TRBV20-1 and TRBJ1-3; no clear D. There are 15 residues in the CDR3. Trimming took 0 bases from V and 0 from J, leaving 9 bases between them. Germline loops: CDR1 DFQATT, CDR2 SNEGSKA (reference sequence). DNA for the CDR3: TGCAGTGCTAGAGATCTCTGGACCTCTGGAAACACCATATATTTT. Its translation: CSARDLWTSGNTIYF.